The 26 T cell receptor beta chains reported below all come from one sample, sequenced in a study of blood T cells in healthy people across ages. Primed by a sample-barcoded 5' primer and a J-beta primer mix, a second PCR proceeded for 7 to 11 cycles. TCRdb fed the 5' RACE reads into MiXCR, producing one record per CDR3 protein. The table includes 550,000 to 800,000 distinct CDR3 sequences, approximately 30% detected once. Sequencing input: blood. Receptors were obtained from a woman of 80 years or more in good health.

In this sample, this clonotype turned up many times. The chain employs TRBV20-1 and TRBJ2-1; the match to TRBD2 covers 8 bases. There are 15 residues in the CDR3. The germline V gene has CDR1 DFQATT and CDR2 SNEGSKA (reference sequence). With 4 bases clipped from V and 4 bases from J, the junction kept 9 bases outside the gene matches. In nucleotides, the CDR3 is TGCAGTGCTACCCGGCTAGCGGGTACTTACAATGAGCAGTTCTTC. It codes for CSATRLAGTYNEQFF.

The chain employs TRBV5-1 and TRBJ1-1; the D gene is possibly TRBD1 (5 bases). CDR3 size: 13 residues. The germline V and J ends were trimmed by 6 bases and 4 bases, with 13 bases remaining between them. Germline assignment: CDR1 SGHRS and CDR2 YFSETQ. The CDR3 DNA sequence: TGCGCCAGCAACGCCGGGGGGGGCACTGAAGCTTTCTTT. Translated, it gives CASNAGGGTEAFF.

This clonotype was seen many times. The genes are TRBV4-1 and TRBJ1-2; D not certain. Trimming pared 4 bases from V and 3 bases from J, leaving 15 bases between. The CDR3 runs 15 residues. Per the germline V gene, CDR1 is MGHRA and CDR2 is YSYEKL. DNA of the CDR3: TGCGCCAGCAGCCGCTCCCGGAGGGAACACTATGGCTACACCTTC. This sequence encodes CASSRSRREHYGYTF.

This clonotype was seen more than once but under ten times. The chain joins TRBV24-1 to TRBJ1-2; 9 bases agree with TRBD1. Unmatched junction bases numbered 2, after V lost 7 bases and J lost 3 bases. Germline V gene lookup returns CDR1 KGHDR and CDR2 SFDVKD. The CDR3 has 13 residues. The CDR3 DNA follows: TGTGCCACCAGGGACAGGGGAGACTATGGCTACACCTTC. This encodes CATRDRGDYGYTF.

J is TRBJ2-7 and V is TRBV5-1; D is possibly TRBD1 (7 bases). V was cut by 1 base and J by 6 bases, with 20 bases left in between. Per the germline V gene, CDR1 is SGHRS and CDR2 is YFSETQ. This CDR3 has 16 residues. DNA of the CDR3: TGCGCCAGCAGCTTGCCGCGCCAGGGGGGAGATCGCGAGCAGTACTTC. It is translated as CASSLPRQGGDREQYF.

This clonotype was found many times. This chain joins TRBV29-1 and TRBJ2-4; TRBD1 agrees at 11 bases. V dropped 3 bases and J dropped 8; count of bases not matched to a gene: 3. From germline, CDR1 is SQVTM and CDR2 ANQGSEA. This CDR3 region has 13 residues. The CDR3 bases are TGCAGCGTTGAGGGACAGGGGGGGGACATTCAGTACTTC. It translates to CSVEGQGGDIQYF.

The chain is built from TRBV30 and TRBJ2-1; 10 bases match TRBD2. Germline V gene data show CDR1 as GTSNPN and CDR2 as SVGIG (reference sequence). The CDR3 length is 14 residues. Unmatched junction bases numbered 8, after V lost 6 bases and J lost 6 bases. This CDR3 is CACQRGGLLNEQFF. CDR3 DNA: TGTGCCTGCCAGCGGGGGGGTCTCCTCAATGAGCAGTTCTTC.

This clonotype was counted at least ten times. V usage is TRBV7-3 and J usage is TRBJ2-1, with 11 nucleotides matching TRBD2. This CDR3 spans 15 amino acids. V trimming: 2 bases; J trimming: 4 bases; junction bases outside the gene matches: 1. From germline, CDR1 is SGHTA and CDR2 FQGTGA. CDR3 in amino acids: CASSLGTSGYNEQFF. CDR3 nucleotides: TGTGCCAGCAGCTTAGGGACTAGCGGTTACAATGAGCAGTTCTTC.

In its sample, this clonotype was seen a few times. Being one base from a much bigger clone, this may be a read error. The chain employs TRBV12-3 or TRBV12-4 and TRBJ2-7; no clear D. The ends were cut back, 5 bases at V and 7 bases at J, with 9 bases in the middle. The CDR3 spans 11 residues. CDR3 region: CASSVRREQYF. The CDR3 DNA reads TGTGCCAGCAGTGTCCGACGGGAGCAGTACTTC.

There are many counts of this clonotype. This chain connects TRBV20-1 to TRBJ2-5; the D is unclear. Germline CDR1 reads DFQATT; CDR2 reads SNEGSKA (reference sequence). V was trimmed by 0 bases and J by 1 base, leaving 12 bases between them. CDR3 size: 15 residues. This CDR3 is CSARDGIGSQETQYF. DNA for the CDR3: TGCAGTGCTAGAGATGGGATTGGGTCCCAAGAGACCCAGTACTTC.

Regarding this clonotype: A clone one base away is much larger, so this may be a read error. The chain employs TRBV19 and TRBJ2-1, with 10 bases aligning to TRBD1. CDR1 is LNHDA and CDR2 is SQIVND in the germline V gene (reference sequence). The CDR3 is 12 amino acids. The CDR3 loop is CATTGGYNEQCF. The CDR3 nucleotides are TGTGCGACGACAGGGGGCTATAATGAGCAGTGCTTC.

This clonotype was counted ten times or more. The DNA of the CDR3 is TGCAGTGCGAACGGGAGAATGACAGGGACCACAGATACGCAGTATTTT. Translated, it gives CSANGRMTGTTDTQYF. The rearrangement links TRBV20-1 to TRBJ2-3; the D gene is possibly TRBD1 (7 bases). The V and J ends lost 6 bases and 2 bases respectively, with 21 bases between them. CDR1 is DFQATT and CDR2 is SNEGSKA in the germline V gene (reference sequence). CDR3 size: 16 residues.

This clonotype occurred many times. Germline is not matched at one junction end, which may reflect a read error. The chain employs TRBV7-2 and TRBJ2-5; D might be TRBD2 (6 bases). This CDR3 is 14 amino acids long. Germline V gene lookup returns CDR1 SGHTA and CDR2 FQGNSA. The CDR3 sequence: CASSLSGGRETQYF. The CDR3 DNA follows: TGCGCCAGCAGCCTTAGCGGAGGACGGGAGACCCAGTACTTC.

At least ten counts were recorded for this clonotype. This chain connects TRBV7-9 to TRBJ2-5, with 9 positions matching TRBD1. V shed 3 bases and J 1 base; nucleotides not matched to a gene: 3. CDR3 length: 15 amino acids. The germline CDR1 and CDR2 sequences are SEHNR and FQNEAQ (reference sequence). The DNA for the CDR3 is TGTGCCAGCAGCTTCGGGACAGGGATCCAAGAGACCCAGTACTTC. Translating it yields CASSFGTGIQETQYF.

A remark on this clonotype: A single base separates this from a much larger clone, so it may be a read error. This sequence joins TRBV7-3 and TRBJ2-6; the match to TRBD1 covers 10 bases. The CDR3 has 16 residues. Germline-derived CDR1 and CDR2 are SGHTA and FQGTGA. Written as DNA, the CDR3 is TGTGCCAGCAGCCAGACAGGGGGCTCTGGGGCCAACGTCCGGACTTTC. It yields the protein CASSQTGGSGANVRTF.

This clonotype has at least ten counts. The rearrangement uses TRBV4-2 and TRBJ2-5, with 12 bases aligning to TRBD2. The germline gives CDR1 LGHNA, CDR2 YNFKEQ. The V and J ends lost 0 bases and 5 bases, in that order; junction bases with no gene match: 7. The CDR3 has 17 amino acids. The CDR3 nucleotides read TGTGCCAGCAGCCAAGATCCCCTAGCGGGGGGGCACGAGACCCAGTACTTC. Amino acids: CASSQDPLAGGHETQYF.

With respect to this clonotype: This may stem from a read error, because a much larger clone lies one nucleotide away. V gene TRBV5-1 combines with J gene TRBJ2-1; TRBD1 might be the D (6 bases). CDR3 size: 15 residues. Germline assignment: CDR1 SGHRS and CDR2 YFSETQ. Trimming took off 1 base at V and 4 bases at J, with 12 bases between the two ends. The CDR3 protein is CASSLLGAAYNEQFF. DNA of the CDR3: TGCGCCAGCAGCTTGCTGGGGGCAGCGTACAATGAGCAGTTCTTC.

The rearrangement uses TRBV7-9 and TRBJ2-4; 8 bases fit TRBD1. Gene TRBJ2-7 matches the end of the DNA better, so the J call may be wrong. The CDR3 extends over 15 amino acids. Germline CDR1 SEHNR, CDR2 FQNEAQ (reference sequence). The CDR3 region is CASTKTGESYYEQYF. The CDR3 bases are TGTGCCAGCACGAAGACAGGGGAATCCTACTACGAGCAGTACTTC.

This clonotype was counted at least ten times. V and J are TRBV12-3 or TRBV12-4 and TRBJ2-3; TRBD1 aligns across 8 bases. V shed 6 bases, J shed 0 bases, and the junction held 5 bases outside the gene matches. CDR3 size: 15 residues. The CDR3 nucleotides read TGTGCCAGCAGGCCAGGGGGCGCGAGCACAGATACGCAGTATTTT. The encoded protein is CASRPGGASTDTQYF.

Of note for this clonotype: A read error may produce the germline difference seen at one junction end. The V and J genes are TRBV20-1 and TRBJ2-5, with D possibly matching TRBD1 (6 bases). Germline CDR1 is DFQATT and CDR2 is SNEGSKA (reference sequence). The length of the CDR3 is 13 residues. The CDR3 sequence: CSASSRGREAQYF. Here the CDR3 DNA reads TGCAGTGCTTCCTCCAGGGGTCGAGAGGCCCAGTACTTC.

This clonotype was seen many times. This chain connects TRBV7-9 to TRBJ1-4, with a possible D match to TRBD1 (5 bases). This CDR3 is 15 amino acids long. Between the trimmed V and J ends, which lost 5 bases and 3 bases, there was a span of 13 bases. CDR1 SEHNR and CDR2 FQNEAQ come from the germline V gene (reference sequence). CDR3 nucleotides: TGTGCCAGCAGCCAAACAGGATTTCCTAATGAAAAACTGTTTTTT. As protein: CASSQTGFPNEKLFF.

Notes on this clonotype: A clone one base away is much larger, so this may be a read error. V and J are TRBV5-1 and TRBJ1-2; D remains unclear. CDR3 length equals 16 residues. Germline V CDR1 and CDR2: SGHRS, YFSETQ. The CDR3 here is CAGSALGLGQANGYTF. CDR3 sequence (DNA): TGCGCCGGCAGCGCGCTTGGCCTAGGGCAGGCGAATGGCTACACCTTC.

V is TRBV2 and J is TRBJ1-4; TRBD1 is a possible D gene (5 bases). The CDR3 runs to 15 residues. Between the trimmed V and J ends, which lost 4 bases and 8 bases, there was a span of 17 bases. Germline-derived CDR1 and CDR2 are SNHLY and FYNNEI. CDR3 nucleotides: TGTGCCAGCAGTGTTAGAGGGCAGGGTCGAGAAAAACTGTTTTTT. This encodes CASSVRGQGREKLFF.

For this clonotype: A read error may account for a junction end that differs from germline. This chain connects TRBV5-1 to TRBJ1-1; TRBD1 matches 7 bases. Looked up from germline, CDR1 is SGHRS and CDR2 is YFSETQ. This CDR3 is 15 amino acids long. CDR3 bases: TGCGCCGGCAGCGGGAGGGACAGCTTTGACACTGAAGCTTTCTTT. Translating it yields CAGSGRDSFDTEAFF.

The chain couples TRBV20-1 to TRBJ2-2; 7 bases line up with TRBD2. Losses at the gene ends were 6 bases for V and 3 bases for J; bases not matched to a gene: 4. CDR1 and CDR2 (germline): DFQATT, SNEGSKA (reference sequence). There are 13 residues in the CDR3. Here the CDR3 reads CSALAVDTGELFF. The DNA of the CDR3 is TGCAGTGCGCTAGCGGTGGACACCGGGGAGCTGTTTTTT.

As DNA, the CDR3 is TGTGCCAGCAGTTACCGACAGGGTATGAATGAGCAGTTCTTC. This sequence encodes CASSYRQGMNEQFF. The rearrangement links TRBV6-2 or TRBV6-3 to TRBJ2-1, with TRBD1 matching 7 bases. Trimming at V came to 2 bases and at J to 7 bases, leaving 5 bases not matched to a gene. Germline assignment: CDR1 MNHEY and CDR2 SVGEGT. The CDR3 totals 14 residues.